Listed below are T cell receptor beta chains from one sample, sequenced in a study of graft-versus-host responses after intestinal transplantation. Sequencing used immunoSEQ multiplex PCR; TCRdb keeps in-frame clones, though not all of them. Here the sample spans about 70,000 clones, 84% being singletons. Their recognized antigens are unknown. This specimen was unstimulated CD4+ T cells sorted from spleen or lymph node cells, taken before transplant. The receptors stem from a human donor who was the organ donor for an intestinal transplant. Each CDR3 is given with its conserved first and last residue. D genes are given only for firm matches. Size is omitted from some rows. Given values are once, few, many or a class for expanded clones.

D gene | J gene | clone size | V gene | CDR3 protein | CDR3 DNA
TRBD2 | TRBJ2-1 | . | TRBV6-6 | CASSHSLAGGFNEQFF | TGTGCCAGCAGTCACTCACTAGCGGGGGGATTCAATGAGCAGTTCTTC
. | TRBJ1-6 | . | TRBV29-1 | CSAAGTRNSPLHF | TGCAGCGCCGCCGGGACTCGTAATTCACCCCTCCACTTT
. | TRBJ2-3 | . | TRBV7-8 | CASSPRYRQDTDTQYF | TGTGCCAGCAGCCCCCGATACCGGCAGGACACAGATACGCAGTATTTT
. | TRBJ2-3 | . | TRBV6-6 | CASSYAGAGSDTQYF | TGTGCCAGCAGTTACGCGGGGGCAGGTTCAGATACGCAGTATTTT
TRBD1 | TRBJ1-6 | few | TRBV6-6 | CASSYKGANSPLHF | TGTGCCAGCAGTTACAAGGGGGCGAATTCACCCCTCCACTTT
. | TRBJ1-3 | . | TRBV6-5 | CASRDGQLFGNTIYF | TGTGCCAGCCGGGACGGACAGTTATTTGGAAACACCATATATTTT
. | TRBJ2-3 | once | TRBV2 | CASSARDILTDTQYF | TGTGCCAGCAGTGCTAGGGACATACTCACAGATACGCAGTATTTT
. | TRBJ2-2 | . | TRBV6-6 | CASSPNYAGELFF | TGTGCCAGCAGCCCTAACTATGCCGGGGAGCTGTTTTTT
. | TRBJ1-5 | . | TRBV5-6 | CASSFRTVVNQPQHF | TGTGCCAGCAGCTTCCGGACAGTAGTCAATCAGCCCCAGCATTTT
TRBD1 | TRBJ2-1 | once | TRBV28 | CASSRGDRGNYNEQFF | TGTGCCAGCAGCCGGGGGGACAGGGGTAATTACAATGAGCAGTTCTTC
TRBD2 | TRBJ2-3 | . | TRBV5-1 | CASSPQPLAGGTDTQYF | TGCGCCAGCAGCCCACAGCCACTAGCGGGGGGCACAGATACGCAGTATTTT
. | TRBJ2-3 | . | TRBV4-2 | CASSQVGNTDTQYF | TGTGCCAGCAGCCAAGTCGGGAACACAGATACGCAGTATTTT
TRBD2 | TRBJ2-1 | . | TRBV19 | CASSGLAGSSSYNEQFF | TGTGCCAGTAGTGGACTAGCGGGATCCAGCTCCTACAATGAGCAGTTCTTC
. | TRBJ1-1 | . | TRBV9 | CASSVGQGKNTEAFF | TGTGCCAGCAGCGTAGGGCAGGGGAAGAACACTGAAGCTTTCTTT
. | TRBJ1-4 | few | TRBV4-3 | CASSHGGRVDEKLFF | TGCGCCAGCAGCCATGGGGGGAGGGTTGATGAAAAACTGTTTTTT
TRBD1 | TRBJ1-6 | . | TRBV4-1 | CASSQGDRNSPLHF | TGCGCCAGCAGCCAGGGGGACAGAAATTCACCCCTCCACTTT
TRBD1 | TRBJ1-2 | few | TRBV19 | CASSPTGVETGYTF | TGTGCCAGTAGTCCGACAGGGGTAGAGACCGGCTACACCTTC
. | TRBJ1-4 | once | TRBV4-3 | CASSQDIVFTNEKLFF | TGCGCCAGCAGCCAAGATATAGTATTCACTAATGAAAAACTGTTTTTT
TRBD1 | TRBJ1-4 | . | TRBV6-6 | CASSRDSIFEKLFF | TGTGCCAGCAGCCGGGACAGTATCTTTGAAAAACTGTTTTTT
TRBD2 | TRBJ2-2 | . | TRBV13 | CASSLQRGGTGELFF | TGTGCCAGCAGCTTACAGCGGGGGGGCACCGGGGAGCTGTTTTTT
TRBD1 | TRBJ1-4 | . | TRBV7-9 | CASSLAGQGFGKLFF | TGTGCCAGCAGCTTAGCGGGACAGGGCTTCGGAAAACTGTTTTTT
TRBD2 | TRBJ2-3 | . | TRBV27 | CASSLRAGRGGDTQYF | TGTGCCAGCAGTTTACGAGCCGGTCGGGGGGGAGATACGCAGTATTTT
. | TRBJ1-2 | few | TRBV29-1 | CSVERGKDGYTF | TGCAGCGTTGAACGCGGGAAGGATGGCTACACCTTC
. | TRBJ1-2 | . | TRBV6-5 | CASSETPGSYGYTF | TGTGCCAGCAGTGAAACACCAGGGTCCTATGGCTACACCTTC
. | TRBJ1-2 | . | TRBV2 | CASSVAGRVYGYTF | TGTGCCAGCAGTGTTGCAGGGAGGGTCTATGGCTACACCTTC
. | TRBJ1-2 | . | TRBV5-8 | CASREGGGYTF | TGTGCCAGCAGAGAGGGTGGTGGCTACACCTTC
TRBD2 | TRBJ2-3 | . | TRBV5-1 | CASSLALAGGHQYF | TGCGCCAGCAGCTTGGCGCTAGCGGGGGGCCACCAGTATTTT
TRBD1 | TRBJ1-6 | . | TRBV28 | CASSNAAGQYNSPLHF | TGTGCCAGTTCTAATGCGGCGGGACAGTATAATTCACCCCTCCACTTT
. | TRBJ2-3 | . | TRBV14 | CASSQDFLALTQYF | TGTGCCAGCAGCCAAGACTTCCTGGCTCTCACGCAGTATTTT
. | TRBJ1-2 | . | TRBV4-3 | CASSQGRRGSNYGYTF | TGCGCCAGCAGCCAAGGCCGTCGGGGGAGCAACTATGGCTACACCTTC
. | TRBJ2-1 | . | TRBV6-6 | CASSYSAGIYNEQFF | TGTGCCAGCAGTTACTCCGCGGGCATTTACAATGAGCAGTTCTTC
TRBD1 | TRBJ1-6 | . | TRBV5-1 | CASSSRTGLNSPLHF | TGCGCCAGCAGCTCTCGGACAGGGCTGAATTCACCCCTCCACTTT
. | TRBJ1-3 | few | TRBV13 | CASSLTFGSGNTIYF | TGTGCCAGCAGCTTAACGTTCGGCTCTGGAAACACCATATATTTT
. | TRBJ1-3 | few | TRBV9 | CASSVATGGNTIYF | TGTGCCAGCAGCGTAGCTACAGGGGGAAACACCATATATTTT
TRBD1 | TRBJ2-1 | medium-sized | TRBV14 | CASSQVGGTGARNEQFF | TGTGCCAGCAGCCAAGTAGGAGGGACAGGGGCGCGGAATGAGCAGTTCTTC
TRBD2 | TRBJ2-3 | . | TRBV6-1 | CASSGAGGGTPDTQYF | TGTGCCAGCAGTGGGGCTGGCGGGGGGACGCCAGATACGCAGTATTTT
TRBD1 | TRBJ2-2 | . | TRBV7-2 | CASRTGVGAGELFF | TGTGCCAGCAGAACAGGGGTTGGGGCCGGGGAGCTGTTTTTT
. | TRBJ2-3 | . | TRBV7-7 | CASSLTQGSPDTQYF | TGTGCTAGCAGCTTAACACAGGGTAGCCCAGATACGCAGTATTTT